Presented here are 20 T cell receptor beta chains from one specimen sequenced in a study of T cell responses to AZD1222 COVID-19 vaccine (dated by TCRdb to about 2021). Library method: the immunoSEQ multiplex PCR assay. TCRdb obtained this table from immuneACCESS and retained in-frame rearrangements with V and J assigned. These tables miss some clones; where compared with another copy, unresolved V genes account for less than half of the shortfall, and the remainder is unexplained. In this sample the table shows over 100,000 clones, nearly 90% of which occur a single time. 13% of the sample rests with the top ten. Reading the label with the study, this specimen's time point is: baseline before first vaccination. This specimen's treatment or condition label, per the study, means: meningococcal conjugate vaccine given as trial control. The sequencing here drew on peripheral blood, taken on day 0 of MenACWY control vaccination. These TCRs come from an adult in good health.

The V and J genes are TRBV7-2 and TRBJ1-1; D not certain. V lost 5 bases and J lost 1, with 8 bases in between. Germline CDR1 reads SGHTA; CDR2 reads FQGNSA. CDR3 length: 13 residues. CDR3 region: CASSPTANTEAFF. In DNA form, the CDR3 reads TGTGCCAGCAGCCCTACAGCGAACACTGAAGCTTTCTTT.

The chain combines TRBV7-2 with TRBJ1-2; D unclear. This CDR3 has 13 amino acids. Trimming cost V 1 base and J 8 bases, with 11 bases left between them. Per germline, CDR1 SGHTA and CDR2 FQGNSA. CDR3 nucleotide sequence: TGTGCCAGCAGCTTAGAGACGGTTTGGGGCTACACCTTC. It translates to CASSLETVWGYTF.

In DNA form, the CDR3 reads TGTGCCAGCAGTTTGTCTCCTGGCTACACCTTC. Protein sequence: CASSLSPGYTF. The chain has TRBV12-3 or TRBV12-4 and TRBJ1-2; D is unclear. V shed 3 bases and J shed 7 bases, with 6 bases lying between them. The CDR3 is 11 residues long.

The V gene is TRBV5-1, the J gene TRBJ2-7, with 11 bases matching TRBD1. The CDR3 runs 14 residues. V dropped 4 bases and J dropped 5; count of bases not matched to a gene: 5. Germline CDR1 reads SGHRS; CDR2 reads YFSETQ. The CDR3 loop reads CASSVRTGGDEQYF. CDR3 coding DNA: TGCGCCAGCAGCGTGAGGACAGGGGGCGACGAGCAGTACTTC.

The gene calls are TRBV7-2 and TRBJ2-3; 10 bases align to TRBD1. Germline V CDR1 and CDR2: SGHTA, FQGNSA. The trim removed 5 bases at V and 6 bases at J, leaving 8 bases unmatched. The CDR3 consists of 15 residues. CDR3 bases: TGTGCCAGCAGCCCCCCTAGGACAGGGGGGGATACGCAGTATTTT. Residues: CASSPPRTGGDTQYF.

The rearrangement uses TRBV3-1 (or the pseudogene TRBV3-2) and TRBJ1-5; the D is unclear. The CDR3 consists of 14 residues. The germline V gene has CDR1 LGHDT and CDR2 YNNKEL (reference sequence). V was cut by 3 bases and J by 3 bases, with 9 bases left in between. The CDR3 spells CASSQGSINQPQHF. The CDR3 bases are TGTGCCAGCAGCCAGGGGTCTATCAATCAGCCCCAGCATTTT.

The chain uses TRBV24-1 and TRBJ2-1; D is uncertain. The CDR3 totals 12 residues. Germline CDR1 is KGHDR and CDR2 is SFDVKD. Trimming shortened V by 1 base and J by 8 bases, and 5 bases separated the two germline ends. As DNA, the CDR3 is TGTGCCACCAGTGATTTTGCAGATGAGCAGTTCTTC. This translates into CATSDFADEQFF.

This chain joins TRBV18 and TRBJ1-3; 9 positions agree with TRBD1. CDR1 and CDR2 (germline): KGHSH, LQKENI. Trimming took 5 bases from V and 2 from J; bases not matched to a gene: 4. This CDR3 region has 15 residues. Written as DNA, the CDR3 is TGTGCCAGCTCAGACACAGGGGGCACTGGAAACACCATATATTTT. As protein: CASSDTGGTGNTIYF. Together with reference TRBV18 and TRBJ1-3, the CDR3 gives the full variable domain: NAGVMQNPRHLVRRRGQEARLRCSPMKGHSHVYWYRQLPEEGLKFMVYLQKENIIDESGMPKERFSAEFPKEGPSILRIQQVVRGDSAAYFCASSDTGGTGNTIYFGEGSWLTVV.

The chain couples TRBV19 to TRBJ1-1; tentatively, D is TRBD1 (5 bases). The germline V and J ends were trimmed by 1 base and 1 base, with 19 bases remaining between them. The CDR3 is 18 residues long. Germline CDR1 LNHDA, CDR2 SQIVND (reference sequence). This CDR3 is CASSIAAGGATANTEAFF. CDR3 nucleotide sequence: TGTGCCAGTAGTATAGCAGCGGGCGGGGCGACAGCGAACACTGAAGCTTTCTTT.

This sequence joins TRBV5-1 and TRBJ1-4; possible D gene TRBD1, 5 bases. The length of the CDR3 is 15 residues. V shed 4 bases and J shed 8 bases, with 18 bases lying between them. In germline, CDR1 is SGHRS, CDR2 YFSETQ. The CDR3 protein is CASSPLGGTREKLFF. The CDR3 DNA sequence: TGCGCCAGCAGCCCCCTGGGTGGGACGAGGGAAAAACTGTTTTTT.

V gene TRBV7-9 combines with J gene TRBJ2-2; D could derive from TRBD1 or TRBD2 (6 bases each). Trimming took 8 bases from V and 5 from J, leaving 15 bases between them. CDR3 length: 14 amino acids. Germline CDR1 SEHNR, CDR2 FQNEAQ (reference sequence). This CDR3 is CASSKGGITGELFF. Here the CDR3 DNA reads TGTGCCAGCTCCAAAGGGGGGATAACCGGGGAGCTGTTTTTT.

The chain has TRBV2 and TRBJ2-5; weak D call: TRBD2 (6 bases). V lost 1 base and J lost 5, with 17 bases in between. The CDR3 totals 16 residues. Germline assignment: CDR1 SNHLY and CDR2 FYNNEI. CDR3 region: CASSEDERRAGETQYF. CDR3 bases: TGTGCCAGCAGTGAAGACGAAAGGAGGGCCGGGGAGACCCAGTACTTC.

The rearrangement links TRBV5-1 to TRBJ2-7, with unresolved D. The CDR3 totals 14 residues. In germline, CDR1 is SGHRS, CDR2 YFSETQ. Trimming cost V 3 bases and J 3 bases, with 13 bases left between them. The CDR3 DNA reads as TGCGCCAGCAGCTCGGAGAGGTGGGGCTACGAGCAGTACTTC. Translating it yields CASSSERWGYEQYF.

The table lists this clone with a count of one. This chain connects TRBV13 to TRBJ2-5, with a possible D match to TRBD1 (7 bases). The ends were cut back, 2 bases at V and 1 base at J, with 17 bases in the middle. Germline V gene sequence: CDR1 PRHDT, CDR2 FYEKMQ (reference sequence). This CDR3 comprises 17 residues. CDR3 sequence reads: CASSLSRAGGPQETQYF. The DNA of the CDR3 is TGTGCCAGCAGCTTATCGAGGGCAGGGGGGCCCCAAGAGACCCAGTACTTC. Combining the CDR3 with reference TRBV13 and TRBJ2-5 gives the whole variable domain AAGVIQSPRHLIKEKRETATLKCYPIPRHDTVYWYQQGPGQDPQFLISFYEKMQSDKGSIPDRFSAQQFSDYHSELNMSSLELGDSALYFCASSLSRAGGPQETQYFGPGTRLLVL.

J is TRBJ2-4 and V is TRBV28, with 7 bases that match TRBD1. The CDR3 runs to 14 residues. Per germline, CDR1 MDHEN and CDR2 SYDVKM. J lost 5 bases, V lost 11 bases, and 12 bases had no gene match. The CDR3 spells CASTARGQENIQYF. The DNA for the CDR3 is TGTGCCTCGACCGCCAGAGGACAGGAAAACATTCAGTACTTC.

This clone has only one observation. V and J are TRBV7-9 and TRBJ2-3; TRBD2 matches 7 bases. Germline CDR1 and CDR2: SEHNR and FQNEAQ (reference sequence). V was pared by 8 bases and J by 2 bases, with 1 base of the junction left unmatched. CDR3 length: 12 residues. The CDR3 DNA is TGTGCCAGCCTAGCGGTCACAGATACGCAGTATTTT. This codes for CASLAVTDTQYF.

The chain uses TRBV5-4 and TRBJ2-6, with 10 positions matching TRBD1. CDR3 length: 16 amino acids. From germline, CDR1 is SGHNT and CDR2 YYREEE (reference sequence). Losses at the gene ends were 5 bases for V and 4 bases for J; bases not matched to a gene: 6. The chain's CDR3 is CASRSGTGAGANVLTF. CDR3 coding DNA: TGTGCCAGCAGATCCGGGACAGGGGCCGGGGCCAACGTCCTGACTTTC.

The rearrangement links TRBV28 to TRBJ1-2; D not resolved. V was trimmed by 7 bases and J by 0 bases, leaving 15 bases between them. The CDR3 contains 15 residues. CDR1 is MDHEN and CDR2 is SYDVKM in the germline V gene. DNA for the CDR3: TGTGCCAGCACTCGGAGGAGGGAGGCTAACTATGGCTACACCTTC. Its protein is CASTRRREANYGYTF.

In this sample, this clone turned up once. The chain combines TRBV4-2 with TRBJ2-7; the D call may be TRBD1 or TRBD2 (6 bases each). Germline V CDR1 and CDR2: LGHNA, YNFKEQ. V was trimmed by 0 bases and J by 5 bases, leaving 14 bases between them. The CDR3 length is 15 residues. CDR3: CASSQDPGARHEQYF. The CDR3 DNA reads TGTGCCAGCAGCCAAGATCCGGGGGCGAGACACGAGCAGTACTTC.

This clone turned up a few times. V gene TRBV19 combines with J gene TRBJ1-1; D is perhaps TRBD1 (6 bases). The CDR3 runs to 16 residues. The germline V gene encodes CDR1 LNHDA and CDR2 SQIVND (reference sequence). Trimming removed 3 bases at V and 0 bases at J, with 14 bases between. CDR3 DNA sequence: TGTGCCAGTAGTATCTTTCAGGGGCTAATGAACACTGAAGCTTTCTTT. Its translation: CASSIFQGLMNTEAFF.